This entry lists 22 T cell receptor beta chains sequenced from one sample in a study of blood T cell repertoires in COVID-19. The data were produced by immunoSEQ multiplex PCR, yet TCRdb's version contains in-frame clones alone and is incomplete. The sample consists of about 250,000 clones, around 84% of them appearing once. Sequencing was carried out using peripheral blood. These receptors originate from a woman aged 40-49 years who had recovered from COVID-19.

The chain carries TRBV7-2 and TRBJ1-5; no clear D gene. The germline gives CDR1 SGHTA, CDR2 FQGNSA. CDR3 length equals 13 residues. Trimming left V 4 bases short and J 6 bases short, with 10 bases between. The DNA for the CDR3 is TGTGCCAGCAGCTCGTCAACCAGTCAGCCCCAGCATTTT. Residues: CASSSSTSQPQHF.

This clone was counted a single time. V usage is TRBV5-6 and J usage is TRBJ2-7; 7 bases fit TRBD1. V lost 3 bases to trimming and J lost 6 bases; unmatched junction nucleotides: 18. The CDR3 is made up of 17 amino acids. Per the germline V gene, CDR1 is SGHDT and CDR2 is YYEEEE. The CDR3 coding sequence is TGTGCCAGCAGCTCGAGGACAGGTTGGGGCCTCACCGGCGAGCAGTACTTC. Protein: CASSSRTGWGLTGEQYF.

The chain combines TRBV18 with TRBJ2-6; D remains ambiguous. This CDR3 region has 13 residues. Germline lookup yields CDR1 KGHSH and CDR2 LQKENI. Trimming shortened V by 8 bases and J by 4 bases, and 9 bases separated the two germline ends. This CDR3 is CASPVVGANVLTF. CDR3 nucleotides: TGTGCCAGCCCGGTAGTCGGGGCCAACGTCCTGACTTTC.

This chain connects TRBV4-1 to TRBJ2-7, with 8 bases fitting TRBD1. There are 16 residues in the CDR3. Germline CDR1 MGHRA, CDR2 YSYEKL. The junction had 13 bases not matched to a gene; V was cut back by 3 bases and J by 6 bases. The CDR3 spells CASSHLQGQGPSEQYF. The CDR3 DNA follows: TGCGCCAGCAGCCACCTCCAAGGACAGGGACCCTCCGAGCAGTACTTC.

The chain links TRBV6-5 to TRBJ2-7; D gene uncertain. CDR1 and CDR2 (germline): MNHEY, SVGAGI. The V end was cut by 0 bases, the J end by 0 bases, with 6 bases between. The CDR3 is 14 residues long. The CDR3 sequence: CASSYSPSSYEQYF. The CDR3 region has the DNA TGTGCCAGCAGTTACTCGCCTAGCTCCTACGAGCAGTACTTC.

This chain links TRBV28 with TRBJ2-7; no clear D gene. V was cut by 7 bases and J by 3 bases, with 13 bases left in between. The CDR3 has 13 amino acids. Germline CDR1 and CDR2: MDHEN and SYDVKM. The CDR3 reads CASTFDTDYEQYF. DNA for the CDR3: TGTGCCAGCACTTTTGACACCGACTACGAGCAGTACTTC. The whole variable domain, remainder taken from reference TRBV28 and TRBJ2-7, is DVKVTQSSRYLVKRTGEKVFLECVQDMDHENMFWYRQDPGLGLRLIYFSYDVKMKEKGDIPEGYSVSREKKERFSLILESASTNQTSMYLCASTFDTDYEQYFGPGTRLTVT.

The V gene is TRBV28, the J gene TRBJ2-7, with 11 positions matching TRBD1. The CDR3 covers 15 residues. CDR1 and CDR2 (germline): MDHEN, SYDVKM. Trimming at V came to 7 bases and at J to 3 bases, leaving 8 bases not matched to a gene. CDR3 DNA sequence: TGTGCCAGCATCCCGGGACAGGGGGGGAACTACGAGCAGTACTTC. This translates into CASIPGQGGNYEQYF.

The rearrangement uses TRBV28 and TRBJ1-5; D possibly corresponds to TRBD1 (6 bases). CDR3 size: 15 residues. Germline CDR1 is MDHEN and CDR2 is SYDVKM. V shed 6 bases and J shed 4 bases, with 16 bases lying between them. CDR3 DNA sequence: TGTGCCAGCAGCGGGTGGGGGCCGGGGAATCAGCCCCAGCATTTT. Its protein product is CASSGWGPGNQPQHF.

With regard to this clone: A junction boundary mismatches the germline segment, possibly from a read error. This chain joins TRBV18 and TRBJ1-1; D possibly corresponds to TRBD1 (6 bases). CDR1 is KGHSH and CDR2 is LQKENI in the germline V gene. CDR3 size: 17 residues. The CDR3 nucleotides read TGTGCCAGCTCACCCAACCCGGGGGCGCGGGGGAACGCTGAAGCTTTCTTT. It codes for CASSPNPGARGNAEAFF.

The chain joins TRBV2 to TRBJ2-1; a weak D match, TRBD1 (5 bases). Looked up from germline, CDR1 is SNHLY and CDR2 is FYNNEI. Trimming cost V 3 bases and J 0 bases, with 12 bases left between them. The CDR3 length is 16 residues. The chain's CDR3 is CASSEPDRSSYNEQFF. The CDR3, as DNA: TGTGCCAGCAGTGAGCCCGACAGAAGCTCCTACAATGAGCAGTTCTTC.

This clone appeared a few times. The chain employs TRBV4-1 and TRBJ2-7; D perhaps matches TRBD2 (6 bases). Trimming pared 5 bases from V and 0 bases from J, leaving 14 bases between. There are 15 residues in the CDR3. Per germline, CDR1 MGHRA and CDR2 YSYEKL. The CDR3 here is CASSNLALSSYEQYF. CDR3 sequence (DNA): TGCGCCAGCAGCAATCTAGCGTTGAGCTCCTACGAGCAGTACTTC.

The chain is built from TRBV11-2 and TRBJ2-5; no clear D. Germline assignment: CDR1 SGHAT and CDR2 FQNNGV. V lost 3 bases and J 0 bases, leaving 11 bases between the germline ends. The CDR3 consists of 15 residues. The CDR3 sequence is CASSFQSRDQETQYF. In DNA, the CDR3 is TGTGCCAGCAGCTTCCAATCCCGGGACCAAGAGACCCAGTACTTC.

The rearrangement links TRBV4-1 to TRBJ2-2; tentatively, D is TRBD1 (6 bases). This CDR3 region has 14 residues. Germline CDR1 and CDR2: MGHRA and YSYEKL. The germline V and J ends were trimmed by 6 bases and 6 bases, with 14 bases remaining between them. Here the CDR3 DNA reads TGCGCCAGCAGACTCACAGGGAATCCCGGGGAGCTGTTTTTT. Translating it yields CASRLTGNPGELFF.

This chain links TRBV5-1 with TRBJ2-7, with 7 bases lining up with TRBD1. The CDR3 spans 15 residues. The germline CDR1 and CDR2 sequences are SGHRS and YFSETQ. With V trimmed by 1 base and J by 5 bases, 9 bases remained unmatched. This CDR3 is CASSLLPDRLNEQYF. The CDR3 DNA follows: TGCGCCAGCAGCTTGCTCCCGGACAGGCTTAACGAGCAGTACTTC. Complete variable domain (other parts from reference TRBV5-1 and TRBJ2-7): KAGVTQTPRYLIKTRGQQVTLSCSPISGHRSVSWYQQTPGQGLQFLFEYFSETQRNKGNFPGRFSGRQFSNSRSEMNVSTLELGDSALYLCASSLLPDRLNEQYFGPGTRLTVT.

V usage is TRBV19 and J usage is TRBJ1-6; D possibly corresponds to TRBD1 (5 bases). The V end was cut by 5 bases, the J end by 8 bases, with 13 bases between. The CDR3 contains 14 residues. Germline V lookup: CDR1 LNHDA, CDR2 SQIVND (reference sequence). CDR3 in DNA: TGTGCCAGTAGTGGGGCCAGGGCTTATTCACCCCTCCACTTT. This encodes CASSGARAYSPLHF.

The chain couples TRBV3-1 (or the pseudogene TRBV3-2) to TRBJ2-2; 9 nucleotides agree with TRBD1. Germline V gene data show CDR1 as LGHDT and CDR2 as YNNKEL (reference sequence). The CDR3 covers 17 residues. V was pared by 3 bases and J by 6 bases, with 11 bases of the junction left unmatched. In DNA, the CDR3 is TGTGCCAGCAGCCACGACCGGGGACAGGGAAGCGCCGGGGAGCTGTTTTTT. This translates into CASSHDRGQGSAGELFF.

The table lists this clone with a count of one. The V and J genes are TRBV10-3 and TRBJ1-2, with 10 bases matching TRBD1. This CDR3 has 14 residues. Per the germline V gene, CDR1 is ENHRY and CDR2 is SYGVKD. Germline trimming cut 8 bases from V and 7 bases from J; bases unmatched to any gene: 10. This CDR3 reads CAIEEPGQGSGYTF. The CDR3 region has the DNA TGTGCCATCGAGGAACCGGGACAGGGGTCTGGCTACACCTTC.

In the case of this clone: At one of its ends the junction is not consistent with the germline gene, which may arise from a read error. V is TRBV7-8 and J is TRBJ2-4; D is perhaps TRBD2 (5 bases). The length of the CDR3 is 14 residues. The germline V gene has CDR1 SGHVS and CDR2 FQNEAQ. This CDR3 reads CASSLKRAADFQYF. The CDR3 bases are TGTGCCAGCAGCTTGAAGAGAGCTGCGGACTTTCAATACTTC.

This chain uses TRBV9 with TRBJ2-7; no definite D call. CDR1 is SGDLS and CDR2 is YYNGEE in the germline V gene. Trimming took off 0 bases at V and 2 bases at J, with 9 bases between the two ends. The CDR3 is 14 residues long. The CDR3 sequence: CASSVVSNTYEQYF. The CDR3 DNA follows: TGTGCCAGCAGCGTAGTTTCAAACACCTACGAGCAGTACTTC.

Regarding this clone: One end of the junction varies from germline; a read error may be responsible. The chain carries TRBV10-1 and TRBJ2-3; a weak D match, TRBD2 (5 bases). The CDR3 sequence is 13 residues long. CDR1 is WNHNN and CDR2 is SYGVQD in the germline V gene (reference sequence). CDR3 DNA: TGCGCCTGCAGCCCCAGAGGGCACGATACGCAGTATTTT. Translated: CACSPRGHDTQYF.

The chain employs TRBV7-2 and TRBJ1-1; TRBD1 aligns across 7 bases. The germline CDR1 and CDR2 sequences are SGHTA and FQGNSA. The V gene end was trimmed by 5 bases and the J gene end by 0 bases; junction bases not matched to a gene: 3. This CDR3 region has 14 residues. The CDR3 loop reads CASSGQVLNTEAFF. DNA for the CDR3: TGTGCCAGCAGCGGACAGGTTCTGAACACTGAAGCTTTCTTT.

This chain uses TRBV5-1 with TRBJ1-1, with 9 bases lining up with TRBD1. With 2 bases clipped from V and 4 bases from J, the junction kept 6 bases outside the gene matches. Germline CDR1 and CDR2: SGHRS and YFSETQ. This CDR3 is 15 amino acids long. The DNA for the CDR3 is TGCGCCAGCAGCTTAACAGGGGGCGCCGCCACTGAAGCTTTCTTT. Residues: CASSLTGGAATEAFF.